A selection of T cell receptor beta chains follows, all from one sample in a study of shared clonotypes between healthy human individuals. Some clones are missing from TCRdb's copy, which holds only in-frame ones; the method was immunoSEQ multiplex PCR. The table has around 450,000 clones, roughly 83% seen once. The specimen was PBMCs. These receptors came from a woman aged 40 to 50 in good health. Some clones in this sample may be carry-over from other donors' samples. The CDR3 runs from the conserved cysteine through the conserved F or W. A D gene is named only where the DNA matches it firmly. Clone size is given for some rows only: seen once, a few or many times, or a class if the clone is expanded.

len: 17
d_gene: TRBD2
v_gene: TRBV5-1
j_gene: TRBJ2-3
abundance: once
CDR3nt: TGCGCCAGCAGCGGGATGACTAGCGGGAAACTAACAGATACGCAGTATTTT
CDR3aa: CASSGMTSGKLTDTQYF

len: 14
d_gene: -
v_gene: TRBV19
j_gene: TRBJ2-7
abundance: -
CDR3nt: TGTGCCAGTAGTGGAGGGATCCCGGCGGGGGAGCAGTACTTC
CDR3aa: CASSGGIPAGEQYF

len: 15
d_gene: TRBD1
v_gene: TRBV6-4
j_gene: TRBJ1-1
abundance: -
CDR3nt: TGTGCCAGCAGTGACTCCGCAGGGGGCGGCACTGAAGCTTTCTTT
CDR3aa: CASSDSAGGGTEAFF

len: 14
d_gene: -
v_gene: TRBV15
j_gene: TRBJ2-3
abundance: -
CDR3nt: TGTGCCACCAGCAGAGATCTGGGCGCAGATACGCAGTATTTT
CDR3aa: CATSRDLGADTQYF

len: 13
d_gene: -
v_gene: TRBV5-1
j_gene: TRBJ2-6
abundance: -
CDR3nt: TGCGCCAGCAGCCCCGCAGGGGCCAACGTCCTGACTTTC
CDR3aa: CASSPAGANVLTF

len: 14
d_gene: TRBD1
v_gene: TRBV5-6
j_gene: TRBJ1-1
abundance: -
CDR3nt: TGTGCCAGCACCCCGACAGGGGATGACACTGAAGCTTTCTTT
CDR3aa: CASTPTGDDTEAFF

len: 16
d_gene: TRBD1
v_gene: TRBV27
j_gene: TRBJ1-2
abundance: -
CDR3nt: TGTGCCACCATGGGCCATGTGGACAGGGCAACAAATGGCTACACCTTC
CDR3aa: CATMGHVDRATNGYTF

len: 14
d_gene: -
v_gene: TRBV28
j_gene: TRBJ2-3
abundance: -
CDR3nt: TGTGCCAGCAGTCCCTTACTAGATTCGGATACGCAGTATTTT
CDR3aa: CASSPLLDSDTQYF

len: 15
d_gene: -
v_gene: TRBV28
j_gene: TRBJ2-2
abundance: -
CDR3nt: TGTGCCAGCACCCGGCGGACTTTGAACACCGGGGAGCTGTTTTTT
CDR3aa: CASTRRTLNTGELFF

len: 16
d_gene: TRBD2
v_gene: TRBV5-4
j_gene: TRBJ2-1
abundance: -
CDR3nt: TGTGCCAGCAGCTTAGACCTAGCGGGAGCCTACAATGAGCAGTTCTTC
CDR3aa: CASSLDLAGAYNEQFF

len: 19
d_gene: TRBD2
v_gene: TRBV4-1
j_gene: TRBJ2-4
abundance: -
CDR3nt: TGCGCCAGCAGCCAAGATCGGACTAGCGGGGACCTAGCCAAAAACATTCAGTACTTC
CDR3aa: CASSQDRTSGDLAKNIQYF

len: 13
d_gene: -
v_gene: TRBV2
j_gene: TRBJ1-4
abundance: -
CDR3nt: TGTGCCAGCAACCCCGGGGTGGCCGAAAAACTGTTTTTT
CDR3aa: CASNPGVAEKLFF

len: 15
d_gene: -
v_gene: TRBV4-3
j_gene: TRBJ1-1
abundance: -
CDR3nt: TGCGCCAGCAGCCAAGATGGGACACAAATTAACGAAGCTTTCTTT
CDR3aa: CASSQDGTQINEAFF

len: 14
d_gene: TRBD1
v_gene: TRBV19
j_gene: TRBJ1-4
abundance: few
CDR3nt: TGTGCCAGTACCGACAGGGCAGGAGTTGAAAAACTGTTTTTT
CDR3aa: CASTDRAGVEKLFF

len: 12
d_gene: -
v_gene: TRBV6-1
j_gene: TRBJ2-7
abundance: few
CDR3nt: TGTGCCAGCAGTGAGAATCTATACGAGCAGTACTTC
CDR3aa: CASSENLYEQYF

len: 13
d_gene: -
v_gene: TRBV28
j_gene: TRBJ1-1
abundance: -
CDR3nt: TGTGCCAGCAGTTGGACAGTGAACACTGAAGCTTTCTTT
CDR3aa: CASSWTVNTEAFF

len: 14
d_gene: -
v_gene: TRBV9
j_gene: TRBJ2-4
abundance: -
CDR3nt: TGTGCCAGCAGCGTATCCTGGGCCAAAAACATTCAGTACTTC
CDR3aa: CASSVSWAKNIQYF

len: 15
d_gene: TRBD1
v_gene: TRBV7-9
j_gene: TRBJ2-1
abundance: -
CDR3nt: TGTGCCAGGGGCGGGACAGGGAGGACCTACAATGAGCAGTTCTTC
CDR3aa: CARGGTGRTYNEQFF

len: 14
d_gene: TRBD1
v_gene: TRBV19
j_gene: TRBJ1-2
abundance: few
CDR3nt: TGTGCCAGTAGTATATTGGACAGGGGGGCCGGCTACACCTTC
CDR3aa: CASSILDRGAGYTF

len: 15
d_gene: TRBD2
v_gene: TRBV2
j_gene: TRBJ2-5
abundance: -
CDR3nt: TGTGCCAGCAGTGAAAGGACTAGGGTTGGTGAGACCCAGTACTTC
CDR3aa: CASSERTRVGETQYF

len: 13
d_gene: -
v_gene: TRBV7-9
j_gene: TRBJ2-1
abundance: -
CDR3nt: TGTGCCAGCAGCTTAGCGCTCGGTCGTGAGCAGTTCTTC
CDR3aa: CASSLALGREQFF

len: 14
d_gene: -
v_gene: TRBV7-9
j_gene: TRBJ2-2
abundance: once
CDR3nt: TGTGCCAGCAGCTGGGACCCATCCACCGGGGAGCTGTTTTTT
CDR3aa: CASSWDPSTGELFF

len: 17
d_gene: TRBD2
v_gene: TRBV7-9
j_gene: TRBJ2-5
abundance: -
CDR3nt: TGTGCCAGCAGCTTAAATGGGCTAGCGGGTGCACAAGAGACCCAGTACTTC
CDR3aa: CASSLNGLAGAQETQYF

len: 11
d_gene: -
v_gene: TRBV6-6
j_gene: TRBJ1-5
abundance: -
CDR3nt: TGTGCCAGCAGCCCAAATCAGCCCCAGCATTTT
CDR3aa: CASSPNQPQHF

len: 14
d_gene: -
v_gene: TRBV27
j_gene: TRBJ2-3
abundance: -
CDR3nt: TGTGCCAGCAGTCGGCAAGGATATGGAGATACGCAGTATTTT
CDR3aa: CASSRQGYGDTQYF

len: 16
d_gene: -
v_gene: TRBV18
j_gene: TRBJ1-4
abundance: -
CDR3nt: TGTGCCAGCTCACGGGACCACAGGGTAGTTGATGAAAAACTGTTTTTT
CDR3aa: CASSRDHRVVDEKLFF

len: 14
d_gene: -
v_gene: TRBV7-9
j_gene: TRBJ1-4
abundance: -
CDR3nt: TGTGCCAGCAGCACCAGGGGCCGTAATCAAAAACTGTTTTTT
CDR3aa: CASSTRGRNQKLFF

len: 16
d_gene: -
v_gene: TRBV5-1
j_gene: TRBJ2-7
abundance: -
CDR3nt: TGCGCCAGCAGCTTGGAGGGTAGCGAGAGCTCCTACGAGCAGTACTTC
CDR3aa: CASSLEGSESSYEQYF

len: 15
d_gene: TRBD1
v_gene: TRBV7-6
j_gene: TRBJ2-3
abundance: -
CDR3nt: TGTGCCAGCAGCTTAAGGGGGCCGACCACAGATACGCAGTATTTT
CDR3aa: CASSLRGPTTDTQYF

len: 14
d_gene: -
v_gene: TRBV30
j_gene: TRBJ1-1
abundance: -
CDR3nt: TGTGCCTGGAGTGTAACGGAGATGAGCACTGAAGCTTTCTTT
CDR3aa: CAWSVTEMSTEAFF

len: 13
d_gene: TRBD1
v_gene: TRBV18
j_gene: TRBJ1-1
abundance: -
CDR3nt: TGTGCCAGCTCACCTTTCGGACAGGCAGAAGCTTTCTTT
CDR3aa: CASSPFGQAEAFF

len: 15
d_gene: -
v_gene: TRBV28
j_gene: TRBJ2-1
abundance: few
CDR3nt: TGTGCCAGCAGTGGGGTGGGTGGGACCTACAATGAGCAGTTCTTC
CDR3aa: CASSGVGGTYNEQFF

len: 15
d_gene: TRBD1
v_gene: TRBV7-9
j_gene: TRBJ2-5
abundance: -
CDR3nt: TGTGCCAGCAGCTTAGTGACAGGGATCCAAGAGACCCAGTACTTC
CDR3aa: CASSLVTGIQETQYF

len: 16
d_gene: TRBD1
v_gene: TRBV5-1
j_gene: TRBJ1-1
abundance: -
CDR3nt: TGCGCCAGCAGCTGGGGGACAGGGGGAGGTAACACTGAAGCTTTCTTT
CDR3aa: CASSWGTGGGNTEAFF

len: 11
d_gene: -
v_gene: TRBV6-5
j_gene: TRBJ2-1
abundance: -
CDR3nt: TGTGCCAGCAGTCAGGGGATTGAGCAGTTCTTC
CDR3aa: CASSQGIEQFF

len: 12
d_gene: -
v_gene: TRBV2
j_gene: TRBJ2-1
abundance: -
CDR3nt: TGTGCCAGCAGTGCTAGCAGGAATGAGCAGTTCTTC
CDR3aa: CASSASRNEQFF

len: 15
d_gene: TRBD1
v_gene: TRBV7-9
j_gene: TRBJ1-2
abundance: -
CDR3nt: TGTGCCAGCAGCTTAATTGACAGGGTTTTGTATGGCTACACCTTC
CDR3aa: CASSLIDRVLYGYTF

len: 13
d_gene: -
v_gene: TRBV27
j_gene: TRBJ1-2
abundance: -
CDR3nt: TGTGCCAGCAGTTACAACGTGCTATCTGGCTACACCTTC
CDR3aa: CASSYNVLSGYTF

len: 13
d_gene: -
v_gene: TRBV11-2
j_gene: TRBJ2-7
abundance: -
CDR3nt: TGTGCCAGCAGCTTTCTAGGGCTTCGCGAGCAGTACTTC
CDR3aa: CASSFLGLREQYF

len: 14
d_gene: -
v_gene: TRBV11-2
j_gene: TRBJ1-4
abundance: -
CDR3nt: TGTGCCAGCAGCTTAGAGACAAGAGGTGAAAAACTGTTTTTT
CDR3aa: CASSLETRGEKLFF

len: 14
d_gene: TRBD1
v_gene: TRBV7-8
j_gene: TRBJ2-7
abundance: once
CDR3nt: TGTGCCAGCAGCTTAGGCGGACAGGCGGACGAGCAGTACTTC
CDR3aa: CASSLGGQADEQYF

len: 19
d_gene: TRBD1
v_gene: TRBV5-5
j_gene: TRBJ2-4
abundance: few
CDR3nt: TGTGCCAGCAGCTCCGAGGGGTCGGGCTCGCAGGGGGCAAGAAACATTCAGTACTTC
CDR3aa: CASSSEGSGSQGARNIQYF

len: 12
d_gene: -
v_gene: TRBV28
j_gene: TRBJ2-7
abundance: -
CDR3nt: TGTGCCAGCAATACCAACTTTTACGAGCAGTACTTC
CDR3aa: CASNTNFYEQYF

len: 15
d_gene: -
v_gene: TRBV30
j_gene: TRBJ2-5
abundance: once
CDR3nt: TGTGCCTGGAGTGGGGGACCAGGCCCCTACAATGAGCAGTACTTC
CDR3aa: CAWSGGPGPYNEQYF

len: 12
d_gene: -
v_gene: TRBV4-2
j_gene: TRBJ2-1
abundance: few
CDR3nt: TGTGCCAGCAGCCAAGTGGGGGAAGAGCAGTTCTTC
CDR3aa: CASSQVGEEQFF

len: 13
d_gene: -
v_gene: TRBV5-4
j_gene: TRBJ2-3
abundance: -
CDR3nt: TGTGCCAGCAGCTTGGTGGGGGAAGATACGCAGTATTTT
CDR3aa: CASSLVGEDTQYF

len: 14
d_gene: TRBD1
v_gene: TRBV29-1
j_gene: TRBJ2-3
abundance: -
CDR3nt: TGCAGCGTTGCCCGGACAGGAAACACAGATACGCAGTATTTT
CDR3aa: CSVARTGNTDTQYF

len: 13
d_gene: -
v_gene: TRBV29-1
j_gene: TRBJ2-5
abundance: -
CDR3nt: TGCAGCGTTGGGCGTCCAGGGAAAGAGACCCAGTACTTC
CDR3aa: CSVGRPGKETQYF

len: 14
d_gene: -
v_gene: TRBV5-1
j_gene: TRBJ2-5
abundance: few
CDR3nt: TGCGCCAGCAGCTTGGGGGAGCCGAGGGAGACCCAGTACTTC
CDR3aa: CASSLGEPRETQYF

len: 13
d_gene: -
v_gene: TRBV7-9
j_gene: TRBJ2-6
abundance: -
CDR3nt: TGTGCCAGCAAAGGGTCTGGGGCCAACGTCCTGACTTTC
CDR3aa: CASKGSGANVLTF

len: 13
d_gene: -
v_gene: TRBV30
j_gene: TRBJ1-3
abundance: -
CDR3nt: TGTGCCTGGAGTGGCTTCTCTGGAAACACCATATATTTT
CDR3aa: CAWSGFSGNTIYF